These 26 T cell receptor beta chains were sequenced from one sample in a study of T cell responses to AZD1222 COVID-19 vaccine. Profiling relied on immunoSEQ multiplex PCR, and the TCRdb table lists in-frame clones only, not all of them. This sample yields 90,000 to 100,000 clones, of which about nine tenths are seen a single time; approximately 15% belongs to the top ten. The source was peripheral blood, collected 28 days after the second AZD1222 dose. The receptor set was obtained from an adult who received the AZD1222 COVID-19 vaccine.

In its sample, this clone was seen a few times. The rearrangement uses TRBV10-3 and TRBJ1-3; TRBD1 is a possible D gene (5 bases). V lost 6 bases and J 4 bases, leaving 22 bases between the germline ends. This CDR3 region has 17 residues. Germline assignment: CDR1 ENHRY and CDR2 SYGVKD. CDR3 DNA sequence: TGTGCCATCAGCGAGACAACGGCAGGGATCAGGGGAAACACCATATATTTT. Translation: CAISETTAGIRGNTIYF.

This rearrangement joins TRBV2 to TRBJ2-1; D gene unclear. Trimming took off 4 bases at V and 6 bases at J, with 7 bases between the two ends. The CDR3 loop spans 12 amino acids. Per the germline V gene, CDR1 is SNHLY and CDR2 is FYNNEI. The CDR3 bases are TGTGCCAGCAGTGGTGACCGCAATGAGCAGTTCTTC. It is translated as CASSGDRNEQFF.

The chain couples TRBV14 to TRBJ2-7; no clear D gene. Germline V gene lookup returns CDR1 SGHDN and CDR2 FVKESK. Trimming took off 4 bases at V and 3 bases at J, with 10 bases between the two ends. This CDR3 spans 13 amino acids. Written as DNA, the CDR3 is TGTGCCAGCAGCCCTGAGCTAAGCTACGAGCAGTACTTC. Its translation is CASSPELSYEQYF.

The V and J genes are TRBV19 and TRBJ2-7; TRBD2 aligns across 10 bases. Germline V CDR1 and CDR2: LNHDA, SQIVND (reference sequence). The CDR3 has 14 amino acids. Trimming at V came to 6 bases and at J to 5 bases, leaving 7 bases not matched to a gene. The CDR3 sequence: CASSKREGSHEQYF. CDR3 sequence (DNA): TGTGCCAGTAGCAAGCGGGAGGGATCCCACGAGCAGTACTTC.

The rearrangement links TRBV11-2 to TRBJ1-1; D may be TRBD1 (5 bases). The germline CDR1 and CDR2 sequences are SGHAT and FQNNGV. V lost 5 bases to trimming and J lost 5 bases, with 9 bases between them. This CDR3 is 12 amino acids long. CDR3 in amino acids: CASSVGVTEAFF. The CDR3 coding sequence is TGTGCCAGCAGCGTAGGGGTAACTGAAGCTTTCTTT.

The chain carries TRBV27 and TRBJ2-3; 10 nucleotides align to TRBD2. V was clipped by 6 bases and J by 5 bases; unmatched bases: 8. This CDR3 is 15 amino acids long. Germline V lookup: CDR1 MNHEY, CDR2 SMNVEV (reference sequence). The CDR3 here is CASRRAGGPQDTQYF. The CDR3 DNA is TGTGCCAGCAGACGAGCGGGAGGGCCCCAAGATACGCAGTATTTT.

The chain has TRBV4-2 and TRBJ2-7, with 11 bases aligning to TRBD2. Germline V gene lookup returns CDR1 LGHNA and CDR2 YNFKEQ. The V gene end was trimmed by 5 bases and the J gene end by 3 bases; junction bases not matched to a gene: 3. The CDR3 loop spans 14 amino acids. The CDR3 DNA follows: TGTGCCAGCAGCTCACTAGCGGGAGTCTACGAGCAGTACTTC. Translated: CASSSLAGVYEQYF.

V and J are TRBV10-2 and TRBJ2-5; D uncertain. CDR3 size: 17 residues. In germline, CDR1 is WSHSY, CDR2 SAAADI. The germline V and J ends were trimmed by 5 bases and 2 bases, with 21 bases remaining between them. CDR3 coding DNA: TGCGCCAGCAGTCCCACGGGCCCCACGTGGGGTCAAGAGACCCAGTACTTC. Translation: CASSPTGPTWGQETQYF.

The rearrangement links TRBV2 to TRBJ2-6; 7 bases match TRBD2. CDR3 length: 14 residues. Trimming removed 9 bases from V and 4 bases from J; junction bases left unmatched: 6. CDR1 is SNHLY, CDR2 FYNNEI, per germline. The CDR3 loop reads CARGGGMGANVLTF. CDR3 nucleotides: TGTGCCAGGGGCGGGGGAATGGGGGCCAACGTCCTGACTTTC.

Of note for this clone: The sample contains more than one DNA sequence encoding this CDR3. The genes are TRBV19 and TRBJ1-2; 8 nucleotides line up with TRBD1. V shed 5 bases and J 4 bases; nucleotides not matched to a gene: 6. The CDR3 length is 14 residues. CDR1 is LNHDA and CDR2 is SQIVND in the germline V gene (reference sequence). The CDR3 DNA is TGTGCCAGTAGTTCCACAGGGGGAACCTATGGCTACACCTTC. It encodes CASSSTGGTYGYTF.

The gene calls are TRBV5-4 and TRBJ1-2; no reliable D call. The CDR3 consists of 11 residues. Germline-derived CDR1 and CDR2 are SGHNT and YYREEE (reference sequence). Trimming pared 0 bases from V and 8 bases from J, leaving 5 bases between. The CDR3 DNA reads TGTGCCAGCAGCTTGGGGTGGGGCTACACCTTC. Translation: CASSLGWGYTF. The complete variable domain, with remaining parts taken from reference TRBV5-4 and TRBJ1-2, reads ETGVTQSPTHLIKTRGQQVTLRCSSQSGHNTVSWYQQALGQGPQFIFQYYREEENGRGNFPPRFSGLQFPNYSSELNVNALELDDSALYLCASSLGWGYTFGSGTRLTVV.

The CDR3 is CASSGGQETYYGYTF. CDR3 DNA: TGTGCCAGCAGCGGAGGACAGGAAACCTACTATGGCTACACCTTC. This sequence joins TRBV9 and TRBJ1-2; 7 nucleotides line up with TRBD1. V was clipped by 3 bases and J by 3 bases; unmatched bases: 8. The germline V gene encodes CDR1 SGDLS and CDR2 YYNGEE. The CDR3 is 15 residues long.

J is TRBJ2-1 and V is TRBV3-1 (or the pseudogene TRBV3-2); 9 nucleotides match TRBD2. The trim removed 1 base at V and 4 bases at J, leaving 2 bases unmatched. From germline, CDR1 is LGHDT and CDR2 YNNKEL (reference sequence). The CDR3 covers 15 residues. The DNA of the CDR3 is TGTGCCAGCAGCCAAGCTCTAGCGGGGTACAATGAGCAGTTCTTC. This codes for CASSQALAGYNEQFF.

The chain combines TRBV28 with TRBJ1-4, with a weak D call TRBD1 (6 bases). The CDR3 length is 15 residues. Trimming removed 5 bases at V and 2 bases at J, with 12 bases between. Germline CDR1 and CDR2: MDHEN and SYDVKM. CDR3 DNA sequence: TGTGCCAGCAGTCGTACAGGGTCCACTAATGAAAAACTGTTTTTT. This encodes CASSRTGSTNEKLFF. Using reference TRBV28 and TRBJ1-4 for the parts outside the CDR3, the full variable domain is DVKVTQSSRYLVKRTGEKVFLECVQDMDHENMFWYRQDPGLGLRLIYFSYDVKMKEKGDIPEGYSVSREKKERFSLILESASTNQTSMYLCASSRTGSTNEKLFFGSGTQLSVL.

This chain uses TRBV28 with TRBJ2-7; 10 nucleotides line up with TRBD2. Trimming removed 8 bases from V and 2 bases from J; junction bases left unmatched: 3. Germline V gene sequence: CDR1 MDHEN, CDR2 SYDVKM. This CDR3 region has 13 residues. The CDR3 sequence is CASRTSGTYEQYF. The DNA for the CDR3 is TGTGCCAGCCGGACTAGCGGAACCTACGAGCAGTACTTC.

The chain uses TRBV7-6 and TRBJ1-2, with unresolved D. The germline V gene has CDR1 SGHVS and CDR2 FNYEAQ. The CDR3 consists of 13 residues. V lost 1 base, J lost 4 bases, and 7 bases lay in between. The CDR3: CASSLVGSYGYTF. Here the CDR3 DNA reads TGTGCCAGCAGCTTAGTCGGCAGCTATGGCTACACCTTC.

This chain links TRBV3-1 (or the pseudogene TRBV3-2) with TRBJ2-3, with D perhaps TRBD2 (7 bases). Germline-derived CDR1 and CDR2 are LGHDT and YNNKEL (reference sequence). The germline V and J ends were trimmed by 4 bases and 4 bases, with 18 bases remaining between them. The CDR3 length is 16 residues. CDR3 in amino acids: CASSPNGGALADTQYF. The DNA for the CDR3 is TGTGCCAGCAGCCCAAATGGGGGGGCATTGGCAGATACGCAGTATTTT.

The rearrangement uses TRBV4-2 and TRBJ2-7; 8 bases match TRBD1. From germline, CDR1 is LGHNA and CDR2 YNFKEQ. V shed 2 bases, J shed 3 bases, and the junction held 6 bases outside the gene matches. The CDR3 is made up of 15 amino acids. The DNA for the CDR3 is TGTGCCAGCAGCCAAAGACAGGGGACTGACTACGAGCAGTACTTC. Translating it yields CASSQRQGTDYEQYF.

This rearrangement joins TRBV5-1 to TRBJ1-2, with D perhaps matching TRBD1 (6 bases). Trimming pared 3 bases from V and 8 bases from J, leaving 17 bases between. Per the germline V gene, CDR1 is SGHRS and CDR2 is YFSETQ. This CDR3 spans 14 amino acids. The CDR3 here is CASSWAGGGEGYTF. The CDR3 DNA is TGCGCCAGCAGCTGGGCGGGCGGGGGCGAAGGCTACACCTTC. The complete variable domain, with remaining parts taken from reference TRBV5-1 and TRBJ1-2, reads KAGVTQTPRYLIKTRGQQVTLSCSPISGHRSVSWYQQTPGQGLQFLFEYFSETQRNKGNFPGRFSGRQFSNSRSEMNVSTLELGDSALYLCASSWAGGGEGYTFGSGTRLTVV.

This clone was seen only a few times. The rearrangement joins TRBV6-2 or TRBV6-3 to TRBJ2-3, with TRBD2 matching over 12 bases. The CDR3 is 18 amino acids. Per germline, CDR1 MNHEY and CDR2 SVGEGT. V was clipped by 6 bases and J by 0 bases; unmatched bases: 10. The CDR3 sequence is CASSLSLAGGPSTDTQYF. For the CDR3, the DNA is TGTGCCAGCAGCCTCAGTCTAGCGGGAGGGCCAAGCACAGATACGCAGTATTTT.

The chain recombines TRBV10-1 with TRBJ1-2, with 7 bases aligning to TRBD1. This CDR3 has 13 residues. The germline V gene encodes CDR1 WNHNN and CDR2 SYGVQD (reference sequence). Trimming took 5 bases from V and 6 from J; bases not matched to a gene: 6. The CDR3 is CASSKDRHHGYTF. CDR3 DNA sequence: TGCGCCAGCAGTAAGGACAGGCACCATGGCTACACCTTC.

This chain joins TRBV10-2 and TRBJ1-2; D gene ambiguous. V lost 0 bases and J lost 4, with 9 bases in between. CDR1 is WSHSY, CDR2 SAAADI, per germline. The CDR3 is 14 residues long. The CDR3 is CASSESVRSYGYTF. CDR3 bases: TGCGCCAGCAGTGAGTCTGTCCGGAGCTATGGCTACACCTTC.

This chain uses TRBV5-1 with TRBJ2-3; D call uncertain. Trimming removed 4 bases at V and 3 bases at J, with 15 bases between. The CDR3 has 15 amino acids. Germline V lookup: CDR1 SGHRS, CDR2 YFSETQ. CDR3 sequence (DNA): TGCGCCAGCAGCGCTGGCACTATCAGGACAGATACGCAGTATTTT. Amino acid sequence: CASSAGTIRTDTQYF.

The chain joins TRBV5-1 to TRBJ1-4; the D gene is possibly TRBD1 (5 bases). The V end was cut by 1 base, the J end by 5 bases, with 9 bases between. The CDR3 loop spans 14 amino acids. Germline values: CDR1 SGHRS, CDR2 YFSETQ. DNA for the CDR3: TGCGCCAGCAGCTTGCAGGGCTTCAATGAAAAACTGTTTTTT. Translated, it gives CASSLQGFNEKLFF.

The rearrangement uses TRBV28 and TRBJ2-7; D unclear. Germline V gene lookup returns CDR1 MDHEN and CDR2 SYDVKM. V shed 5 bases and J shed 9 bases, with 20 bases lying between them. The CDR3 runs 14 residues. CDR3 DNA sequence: TGTGCCAGCAGTCCACCAAACATCCCGCGATGGCAGTACTTC. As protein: CASSPPNIPRWQYF.

The CDR3 loop reads CASSEERSREFF. The CDR3, as DNA: TGTGCCAGCAGTGAAGAACGGAGTCGGGAGTTCTTC. This sequence joins TRBV2 and TRBJ2-1, with unresolved D. Deletions cut 1 base from V and 14 bases from J, with 12 bases between. The CDR3 covers 12 residues. CDR1 is SNHLY and CDR2 is FYNNEI in the germline V gene.